This T cell receptor beta chain appears in the sequencing data of a study of blood T cell repertoires in COVID-19 (dated by TCRdb to the early 2020s). In the study overall: The collaborator samples originated in the United States, Italy and Spain and spanned the acute and convalescent phases of COVID-19. The repertoires were released in a freely available public database meant as a resource for research on the immune response to SARS-CoV-2. Deeply sampled blood TCRbeta repertoires from subjects exposed to, actively infected with, or recovered from COVID-19 were included in the dataset. Sample metadata almost always included a de-identified subject ID, COVID-19 status, age in years and sex. HLA class I and class II types, where available, came from metadata supplied by the sample provider rather than from assay-based typing. Samples came from the ongoing ImmuneRACE study (first 160 participants) plus 1,254 subjects from 6 global collaborators. The prospective study material was composed of cDNA or gDNA derived from T cells, B-cell-depleted T cells, or PBMCs. The investigation overall reported the following: How much clinical and demographic metadata was included differed by source and by participant, and the metadata was provided uncurated.

To note about this clone: The target of this receptor is not known. No quality values exist for individual bases; no much larger clone is one base distant.

TCRbeta CDR3 regions were amplified from genomic DNA by means of the immunoSEQ Assay, a bias-controlled multiplex PCR. The authors' pipeline ran thus. The number of nucleated cells in each sample was estimated by amplification of reference gene primers within the assay. To quantify the absolute abundance of each unique TCRbeta CDR3 rearrangement, sequence reads were collapsed and filtered. For each sample, productive Simpson clonality was calculated by taking the square root of Simpson's diversity index across productive rearrangements. In its TCRdb copy, this immuneACCESS table keeps in-frame sequences only and misses some clones. Where compared with another copy, unresolved V genes explain less than half of these, and the others have no known cause. V and J calls and clone size are as listed in that table; D and trimming were resolved from the DNA. The sample records 150,000 to 180,000 clones, roughly nine tenths of which are singletons. Around 0.55% of the sample is taken by the ten largest.

The collaborating institutions used their own protocols to collect whole blood in K2EDTA tubes. Collaborator samples were shipped for TCRbeta analysis as frozen whole blood, isolated PBMCs, or DNA extracted from either sample type. From the cysteine through the valine, the CDR3 covers 15 amino acids. Only the CDR3 DNA is retained, 45 bases long and in frame from the first base. For this chain, trimming is 0 bases at the V end and 5 bases at the J end, and the number of junction bases without a gene match is 7. CDR1 and CDR2, per the germline V gene, are MGHRA and YSYEKL. Sequencing input: peripheral blood. This receptor chain uses TRBV4-1 and TRBJ2-7, and 7 bases in between align with TRBD1. This TCR was recovered from a man between 45 and 60 years old with acute or convalescent COVID-19. The DNA sequence is TGCGCCAGCAGCCAAGATCTCTCCCAGGGGGACGAGCAGTACGTC. Translated, it reads CASSQDLSQGDEQYV.